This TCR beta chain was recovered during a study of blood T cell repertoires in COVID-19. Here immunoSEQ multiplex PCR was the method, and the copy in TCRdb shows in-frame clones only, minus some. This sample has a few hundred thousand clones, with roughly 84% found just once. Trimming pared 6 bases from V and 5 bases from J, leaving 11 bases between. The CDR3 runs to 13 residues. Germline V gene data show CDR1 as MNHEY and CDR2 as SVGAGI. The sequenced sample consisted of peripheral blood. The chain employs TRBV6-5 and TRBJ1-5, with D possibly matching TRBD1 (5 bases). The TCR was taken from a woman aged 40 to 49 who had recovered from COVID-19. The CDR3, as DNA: TGTGCCAGCAGCTTGGGGGGGGATCAGCCCCAGCATTTT. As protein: CASSLGGDQPQHF.